These 21 T cell receptor beta chains came from one sample sequenced in a study of cytomegalovirus exposure and HLA in healthy donors. Vbeta (60) and Jbeta (13) primers were used in the PCR. Here immunoSEQ multiplex PCR was the method, and the copy in TCRdb shows in-frame clones only, minus some. The data contain about 140,000 clones, roughly 70% of them singletons. Sequenced: PBMCs. These receptors were obtained from a young man in good health and CMV-seropositive.

This clone was found a few times. This chain connects TRBV19 to TRBJ2-7; 9 bases are a match to TRBD1. The CDR3 length is 16 residues. J lost 6 bases, V lost 3 bases, and 12 bases had no gene match. In germline, CDR1 is LNHDA, CDR2 SQIVND (reference sequence). CDR3: CASSIHLGQGYSEQYF. The CDR3 region has the DNA TGTGCCAGTAGTATTCATCTTGGACAGGGGTATAGCGAGCAGTACTTC.

The rearrangement uses TRBV5-1 and TRBJ2-1, with 7 bases identical to TRBD2. The CDR3 has 14 residues. From germline, CDR1 is SGHRS and CDR2 YFSETQ. The V segment lost 3 bases and the J segment 3 bases; nucleotides outside the gene matches: 3. CDR3 protein: CASSSSGNYNEQFF. The CDR3, as DNA: TGCGCCAGCAGCTCAAGCGGGAACTACAATGAGCAGTTCTTC. Full variable domain (remainder filled in from reference TRBV5-1 and TRBJ2-1): KAGVTQTPRYLIKTRGQQVTLSCSPISGHRSVSWYQQTPGQGLQFLFEYFSETQRNKGNFPGRFSGRQFSNSRSEMNVSTLELGDSALYLCASSSSGNYNEQFFGPGTRLTVL.

V and J are TRBV5-1 and TRBJ2-5; D is perhaps TRBD2 (7 bases). V shed 0 bases and J shed 4 bases, with 13 bases lying between them. This CDR3 is built from 15 residues. Germline assignment: CDR1 SGHRS and CDR2 YFSETQ. The CDR3 loop reads CASSLEWGGGETQYF. The CDR3 nucleotides are TGCGCCAGCAGCTTGGAGTGGGGAGGGGGAGAGACCCAGTACTTC.

The gene calls are TRBV21-1 and TRBJ2-5; the table's TRBD1 call for D was not verified on the DNA. TRBV21-1 is marked as a pseudogene. This CDR3 has 12 amino acids. CDR3 nucleotide sequence: TGTGCCAGCAGCATAACAGGGACGGCCCAGTACTTC. Its protein product is CASSITGTAQYF.

Remarks on this clone: Other DNA sequences in this specimen translate into the identical CDR3. V gene TRBV5-4 combines with J gene TRBJ2-7; 10 nucleotides agree with TRBD2. CDR3 length: 15 amino acids. Trimming took 0 bases from V and 0 from J; bases not matched to a gene: 0. The germline CDR1 and CDR2 sequences are SGHNT and YYREEE (reference sequence). CDR3 sequence: CASSLGTSGSYEQYF. DNA for the CDR3: TGTGCCAGCAGCTTGGGGACTAGCGGCTCCTACGAGCAGTACTTC.

This clone has a count of ten or more. The rearrangement uses TRBV5-1 and TRBJ1-1; the D is unclear. Germline CDR1 is SGHRS and CDR2 is YFSETQ. The CDR3 consists of 13 residues. V lost 0 bases and J 7 bases, leaving 10 bases between the germline ends. CDR3 coding DNA: TGCGCCAGCAGCTTGGAACAGCAATATGAAGCTTTCTTT. The encoded protein is CASSLEQQYEAFF.

The chain employs TRBV15 and TRBJ1-1; D not certain. Trimming shortened V by 5 bases and J by 4 bases, and 11 bases separated the two germline ends. In germline, CDR1 is LNHNV, CDR2 YYDKDF (reference sequence). CDR3 length equals 13 residues. DNA for the CDR3: TGTGCCACCAGCGAGATCGTTGGCACTGAAGCTTTCTTT. Its protein is CATSEIVGTEAFF.

This rearrangement joins TRBV5-1 to TRBJ2-5, with TRBD1 identical over 7 bases. The ends lost 2 bases at V and 2 bases at J; junction bases unmatched: 3. Germline values: CDR1 SGHRS, CDR2 YFSETQ. The CDR3 is made up of 14 amino acids. CDR3 nucleotide sequence: TGCGCCAGCAGCTTAAGGGGGCTGCAAGAGACCCAGTACTTC. Encoded protein: CASSLRGLQETQYF.

This chain joins TRBV28 and TRBJ2-5, with 7 bases fitting TRBD1. With 6 bases clipped from V and 5 bases from J, the junction kept 6 bases outside the gene matches. The CDR3 has 13 residues. CDR1 is MDHEN and CDR2 is SYDVKM in the germline V gene. CDR3: CASRPQGEETQYF. CDR3 nucleotides: TGTGCCAGCAGGCCCCAGGGGGAGGAGACCCAGTACTTC.

This chain links TRBV19 with TRBJ2-6; D unclear. Trimming took 5 bases from V and 4 from J, leaving 15 bases between them. There are 16 residues in the CDR3. Germline lookup yields CDR1 LNHDA and CDR2 SQIVND (reference sequence). CDR3 protein: CASSLGSGLGANVLTF. CDR3 DNA: TGTGCCAGTAGTTTAGGCTCAGGCTTAGGGGCCAACGTCCTGACTTTC.

The chain is built from TRBV6-5 and TRBJ2-7, with TRBD1 as a possible D gene (6 bases). V lost 3 bases to trimming and J lost 7 bases, with 10 bases between them. CDR3 length: 12 amino acids. Germline V lookup: CDR1 MNHEY, CDR2 SVGAGI. The CDR3 DNA is TGTGCCAGCAGTTATCAGGGGTGGGAGCAGTACTTC. Encoded protein: CASSYQGWEQYF.

The genes are TRBV5-1 and TRBJ1-4; a possible D gene is TRBD1 (5 bases). The V gene's germline CDR1 is SGHRS and CDR2 YFSETQ. The V and J ends lost 5 bases and 6 bases respectively, with 11 bases between them. CDR3 length: 13 amino acids. The CDR3 DNA follows: TGCGCCAGCAGACGGACATCGGATGAAAAACTGTTTTTT. Translation gives CASRRTSDEKLFF.

This clone was seen a handful of times. The rearrangement links TRBV10-3 to TRBJ2-3; no firm D call. V was clipped by 6 bases and J by 6 bases, with 10 bases between them. Germline lookup yields CDR1 ENHRY and CDR2 SYGVKD. This CDR3 has 12 residues. CDR3 residues: CAISLEEDTQYF. The CDR3 bases are TGTGCCATCAGCTTAGAGGAGGATACGCAGTATTTT.

This sequence joins TRBV6-1 and TRBJ2-5; 8 bases fit TRBD1. The DNA end favors TRBJ2-7, so the J call may be wrong. From germline, CDR1 is MNHNS and CDR2 SASEGT. The CDR3 runs to 15 residues. The CDR3 DNA sequence: TGTGCCAGCAGTGAGAACCCGGGACAGGCCTACGAGCAGTACTTC. It yields the protein CASSENPGQAYEQYF.

The gene calls are TRBV19 and TRBJ1-6; D remains unclear. V shed 3 bases and J shed 9 bases, with 12 bases lying between them. CDR1 LNHDA and CDR2 SQIVND come from the germline V gene (reference sequence). The CDR3 covers 14 residues. The CDR3, as DNA: TGTGCCAGTAGTATTATTGCCGAGGGTTCACCCCTCCACTTT. It codes for CASSIIAEGSPLHF.

The V gene is TRBV9, the J gene TRBJ2-5; possibly TRBD1 for D (5 bases). Deletions cut 0 bases from V and 5 bases from J, with 11 bases between. The CDR3 is 14 amino acids. The V gene's germline CDR1 is SGDLS and CDR2 YYNGEE. The CDR3: CASSVAQGWETQYF. CDR3 nucleotide sequence: TGTGCCAGCAGCGTAGCTCAGGGTTGGGAGACCCAGTACTTC.

This clone was seen more than once but under ten times. The CDR3 bases are TGTGCCAGCAGTGACCGGACAGGGGGGTCTCAGCCCCAGCATTTT. It translates to CASSDRTGGSQPQHF. V gene TRBV6-1 combines with J gene TRBJ1-5; 10 bases match TRBD1. Germline V gene sequence: CDR1 MNHNS, CDR2 SASEGT. V lost 3 bases to trimming and J lost 6 bases; unmatched junction nucleotides: 5. The length of the CDR3 is 15 residues.

This clone occurred a few times. The chain employs TRBV28 and TRBJ1-2; tentative D call: TRBD1 (6 bases). The germline V gene has CDR1 MDHEN and CDR2 SYDVKM. Trimming removed 6 bases at V and 3 bases at J, with 11 bases between. This CDR3 is 13 amino acids long. The CDR3 DNA reads TGTGCCAGCAGACCGGACAGATACTATGGCTACACCTTC. Amino acids: CASRPDRYYGYTF.

This clone was seen only a few times. This chain connects TRBV10-3 to TRBJ2-3; tentatively, D is TRBD2 (6 bases). The CDR3 has 15 residues. CDR1 and CDR2 (germline): ENHRY, SYGVKD. Trimming removed 2 bases from V and 0 bases from J, with 9 bases in between. The CDR3 loop is CAISESGPSTDTQYF. The CDR3 DNA reads as TGTGCCATCAGTGAGAGCGGGCCTAGCACAGATACGCAGTATTTT.

The chain joins TRBV7-3 to TRBJ2-1; the match to TRBD2 covers 14 bases. The J segment lost 8 bases and the V segment lost 5 bases, leaving 8 bases of the junction unmatched. CDR1 is SGHTA, CDR2 FQGTGA, per germline. The length of the CDR3 is 16 residues. The CDR3 nucleotides read TGTGCCAGCAGCCCCCGACTAGCGGGAGGGTATCATGAGCAGTTCTTC. Encoded protein: CASSPRLAGGYHEQFF.

This clone was observed once. The chain couples TRBV30 to TRBJ2-7, with 11 bases that match TRBD1. Per the germline V gene, CDR1 is GTSNPN and CDR2 is SVGIG (reference sequence). The CDR3 is made up of 14 amino acids. The J segment lost 4 bases and the V segment lost 4 bases, leaving 6 bases of the junction unmatched. For the CDR3, the DNA is TGTGCCTGGACCACGGGACAGGGGGTTTACGAGCAGTACTTC. Its translation is CAWTTGQGVYEQYF.